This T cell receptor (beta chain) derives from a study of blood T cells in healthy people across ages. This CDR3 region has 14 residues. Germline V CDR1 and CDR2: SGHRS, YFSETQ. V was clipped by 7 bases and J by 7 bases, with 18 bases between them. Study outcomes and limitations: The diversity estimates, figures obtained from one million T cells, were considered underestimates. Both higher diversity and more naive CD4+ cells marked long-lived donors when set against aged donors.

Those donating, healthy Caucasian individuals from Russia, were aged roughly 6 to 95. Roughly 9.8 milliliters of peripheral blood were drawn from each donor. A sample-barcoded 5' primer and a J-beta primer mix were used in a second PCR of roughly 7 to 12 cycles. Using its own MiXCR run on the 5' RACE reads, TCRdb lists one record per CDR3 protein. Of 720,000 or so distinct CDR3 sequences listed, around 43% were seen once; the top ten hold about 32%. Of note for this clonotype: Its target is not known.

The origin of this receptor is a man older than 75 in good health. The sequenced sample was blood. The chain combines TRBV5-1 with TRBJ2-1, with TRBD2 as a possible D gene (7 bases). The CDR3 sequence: CASGQWTSRNEQFF. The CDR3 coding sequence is TGCGCCAGCGGACAGTGGACTAGTAGGAATGAGCAGTTCTTC.